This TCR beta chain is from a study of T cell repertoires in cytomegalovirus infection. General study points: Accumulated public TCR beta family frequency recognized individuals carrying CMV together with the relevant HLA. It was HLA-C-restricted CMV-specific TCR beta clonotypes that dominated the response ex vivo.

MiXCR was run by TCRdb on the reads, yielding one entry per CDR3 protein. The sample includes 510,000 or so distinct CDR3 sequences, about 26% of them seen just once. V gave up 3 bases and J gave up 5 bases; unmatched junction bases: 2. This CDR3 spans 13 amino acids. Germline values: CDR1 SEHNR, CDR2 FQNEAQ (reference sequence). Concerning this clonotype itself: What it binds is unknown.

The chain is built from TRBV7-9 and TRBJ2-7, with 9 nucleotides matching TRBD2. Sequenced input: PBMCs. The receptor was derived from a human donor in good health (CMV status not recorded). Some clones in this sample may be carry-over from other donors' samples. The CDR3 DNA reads TGTGCCAGCAGCTTGCGGGAGGGCCACGAGCAGTACTTC. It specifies CASSLREGHEQYF.